The 20 T cell receptor beta chains listed next were all sequenced from one sample in a study of shared clonotypes between healthy human individuals. Produced via immunoSEQ multiplex PCR; TCRdb's table is partial and in-frame only. The data contain 2 million or so clones, roughly 96% of them seen just once; the ten biggest clones take up 0.1% to 0.15%. Sequenced: naive CD4+ T cells sorted from blood. The subset is: CD45RA+ positively selected. The receptors were gathered from a man younger than 30 in good health.

This rearrangement joins TRBV5-1 to TRBJ2-2; 7 bases agree with TRBD1. This CDR3 has 17 amino acids. Germline values: CDR1 SGHRS, CDR2 YFSETQ. With V trimmed by 1 base and J by 2 bases, 8 bases remained unmatched. CDR3 amino acids: CASSLRTGSLNTGELFF. DNA for the CDR3: TGCGCCAGCAGCTTGCGGACAGGTTCACTAAACACCGGGGAGCTGTTTTTT. Supplemented by reference TRBV5-1 and TRBJ2-2, the full variable domain reads KAGVTQTPRYLIKTRGQQVTLSCSPISGHRSVSWYQQTPGQGLQFLFEYFSETQRNKGNFPGRFSGRQFSNSRSEMNVSTLELGDSALYLCASSLRTGSLNTGELFFGEGSRLTVL.

The rearrangement links TRBV10-3 to TRBJ1-5; D is uncertain. Per the germline V gene, CDR1 is ENHRY and CDR2 is SYGVKD. This CDR3 comprises 17 residues. The V end lost 3 bases, the J end lost 2 bases, and 17 bases lay between the germline ends. The CDR3 spells CAISEVFASLGNQPQHF. As DNA, the CDR3 is TGTGCCATCAGTGAAGTTTTTGCATCACTTGGCAATCAGCCCCAGCATTTT.

This sequence joins TRBV11-2 and TRBJ2-1; 8 bases fit TRBD2. From germline, CDR1 is SGHAT and CDR2 FQNNGV. V shed 1 base and J 7 bases; nucleotides not matched to a gene: 3. This CDR3 comprises 14 residues. The CDR3 loop reads CASSLGAGGNEQFF. The CDR3 coding sequence is TGTGCCAGCAGCTTAGGGGCGGGAGGAAATGAGCAGTTCTTC.

For the CDR3, the DNA is TGCGCCAGCAGCTTGGGGTCAGGCGGAGCCTACGAGCAGTACTTC. Protein: CASSLGSGGAYEQYF. The chain uses TRBV5-1 and TRBJ2-7; D not resolved. Trimming took 0 bases from V and 2 from J, leaving 12 bases between them. The CDR3 has 15 residues. The germline V gene has CDR1 SGHRS and CDR2 YFSETQ. Full variable domain (remainder filled in from reference TRBV5-1 and TRBJ2-7): KAGVTQTPRYLIKTRGQQVTLSCSPISGHRSVSWYQQTPGQGLQFLFEYFSETQRNKGNFPGRFSGRQFSNSRSEMNVSTLELGDSALYLCASSLGSGGAYEQYFGPGTRLTVT.

CDR3 protein: CAWSPALLGYGSNQPQHF. The CDR3 coding sequence is TGTGCCTGGAGCCCTGCCTTGTTGGGCTATGGGAGCAATCAGCCCCAGCATTTT. J is TRBJ1-5 and V is TRBV30, with D unclear. V lost 3 bases to trimming and J lost 1 base, with 22 bases between them. Germline V gene lookup returns CDR1 GTSNPN and CDR2 SVGIG (reference sequence). The CDR3 spans 18 residues.

About this clone: The junction and the germline gene differ at one end; a read error may be behind it. The chain employs TRBV13 and TRBJ2-5; no definite D call. This CDR3 is built from 15 residues. CDR1 and CDR2 (germline): PRHDT, FYEKMQ (reference sequence). The CDR3 nucleotides are TGTGCCAGCAGCTCTAAGACACTCAACCAGGAGACCCAGTACTTC. Translated: CASSSKTLNQETQYF.

V gene TRBV6-5 combines with J gene TRBJ1-1, with a tentative D call TRBD1 (5 bases). The V end lost 10 bases, the J end lost 2 bases, and 14 bases lay between the germline ends. There are 13 residues in the CDR3. Germline CDR1 MNHEY, CDR2 SVGAGI. The CDR3 here is CATRRGLNTEAFF. CDR3 DNA: TGTGCCACTCGGCGGGGACTTAACACTGAAGCTTTCTTT.

V and J are TRBV30 and TRBJ2-7, with 7 nucleotides matching TRBD1. This CDR3 is 14 amino acids long. CDR1 GTSNPN and CDR2 SVGIG come from the germline V gene (reference sequence). V lost 0 bases to trimming and J lost 6 bases; unmatched junction nucleotides: 8. The CDR3 nucleotides are TGTGCCTGGAGTGTACGGCGGGCAGGGGGCGAGCAGTACTTC. Protein: CAWSVRRAGGEQYF. Full variable domain (rest looked up from reference TRBV30 and TRBJ2-7): SQTIHQWPATLVQPVGSPLSLECTVEGTSNPNLYWYRQAAGRGLQLLFYSVGIGQISSEVPQNLSASRPQDRQFILSSKKLLLSDSGFYLCAWSVRRAGGEQYFGPGTRLTVT.

This clone was observed a single time. The chain carries TRBV19 and TRBJ2-7; D call uncertain. Trimming removed 0 bases from V and 6 bases from J, with 12 bases in between. From germline, CDR1 is LNHDA and CDR2 SQIVND (reference sequence). The CDR3 is made up of 14 amino acids. In nucleotides, the CDR3 is TGTGCCAGTAGTATAGAGACTTCATATGGCGAGCAGTACTTC. This gives the protein CASSIETSYGEQYF.

J is TRBJ1-5 and V is TRBV5-6; D unresolved. This CDR3 region has 15 residues. V was cut by 0 bases and J by 2 bases, with 9 bases left in between. Germline CDR1 and CDR2: SGHDT and YYEEEE. Written as DNA, the CDR3 is TGTGCCAGCAGCTTGGGAGGGCTTGGCAATCAGCCCCAGCATTTT. Protein: CASSLGGLGNQPQHF.

The chain has TRBV7-9 and TRBJ1-6, with D perhaps matching TRBD1 (5 bases). The V and J ends lost 6 bases and 8 bases respectively, with 17 bases between them. From germline, CDR1 is SEHNR and CDR2 FQNEAQ (reference sequence). The CDR3 sequence is 15 residues long. Written as DNA, the CDR3 is TGTGCCAGCAGTGGGGGAGCCAGGGAGGATTCACCCCTCCACTTT. As protein: CASSGGAREDSPLHF.

This sequence joins TRBV30 and TRBJ2-7; D is possibly TRBD2 (6 bases). This CDR3 comprises 15 residues. Trimming removed 1 base from V and 0 bases from J, with 13 bases in between. Germline CDR1 GTSNPN, CDR2 SVGIG (reference sequence). CDR3 residues: CAWSGRGFPSYEQYF. In DNA, the CDR3 is TGTGCCTGGAGTGGTCGGGGGTTCCCCTCCTACGAGCAGTACTTC.

The chain combines TRBV6-1 with TRBJ2-1; TRBD1 aligns across 8 bases. Germline-derived CDR1 and CDR2 are MNHNS and SASEGT. This CDR3 region has 15 residues. V was pared by 2 bases and J by 7 bases, with 7 bases of the junction left unmatched. CDR3 sequence: CASSERDRIRNEQFF. CDR3 coding DNA: TGTGCCAGCAGTGAACGGGACAGGATTCGGAATGAGCAGTTCTTC.

This sequence joins TRBV29-1 and TRBJ2-1; TRBD2 agrees at 10 bases. Losses at the gene ends were 7 bases for V and 12 bases for J; bases not matched to a gene: 3. The CDR3 spans 10 residues. The germline V gene encodes CDR1 SQVTM and CDR2 ANQGSEA. The chain's CDR3 is CSALAGVQFF. The CDR3 bases are TGCAGCGCCCTAGCGGGGGTGCAGTTCTTC.

This clone was seen once. V usage is TRBV4-1 and J usage is TRBJ1-5, with 8 nucleotides matching TRBD1. Germline CDR1 is MGHRA and CDR2 is YSYEKL. With 3 bases clipped from V and 10 bases from J, the junction kept 2 bases outside the gene matches. The length of the CDR3 is 12 residues. The CDR3 spells CASSHSGGPQHF. The CDR3 coding sequence is TGCGCCAGCAGCCACTCAGGGGGCCCCCAGCATTTT.

The chain couples TRBV13 to TRBJ2-7; D might be TRBD2 (5 bases). With 3 bases removed from V and 0 bases from J, the gap between germline ends came to 21 bases. Germline V CDR1 and CDR2: PRHDT, FYEKMQ (reference sequence). The CDR3 covers 18 residues. In DNA, the CDR3 is TGTGCCAGCAGCTTTCGTTCCGGGATAGGTGGGAGCTCCTACGAGCAGTACTTC. Residues: CASSFRSGIGGSSYEQYF.

At least ten counts were recorded for this clone. This sequence joins TRBV20-1 and TRBJ1-1; 8 positions match TRBD1. The CDR3 has 11 residues. Germline CDR1 DFQATT, CDR2 SNEGSKA (reference sequence). Trimming cost V 7 bases and J 4 bases; bases outside gene matches: 2. The CDR3 DNA sequence: TGCAGTGTCAGGGGGCTCACTGAAGCTTTCTTT. This gives the protein CSVRGLTEAFF.

The CDR3 DNA is TGCAGCGTGACCCCCGGGACTAGCGGGACAGATACGCAGTATTTT. As protein: CSVTPGTSGTDTQYF. The chain employs TRBV29-1 and TRBJ2-3; 12 bases match TRBD2. This CDR3 has 15 residues. The V gene end was trimmed by 6 bases and the J gene end by 3 bases; junction bases not matched to a gene: 7. CDR1 SQVTM and CDR2 ANQGSEA come from the germline V gene.

This clone was detected only a few times. The rearrangement joins TRBV6-5 to TRBJ1-1; the D gene is possibly TRBD1 (5 bases). Germline CDR1 and CDR2: MNHEY and SVGAGI. The V end lost 2 bases, the J end lost 8 bases, and 6 bases lay between the germline ends. The length of the CDR3 is 11 residues. The CDR3 DNA sequence: TGTGCCAGCAGTTACGGGGGGGAAGCTTTCTTT. Encoded protein: CASSYGGEAFF.

This clone appeared once. The sample contains more than one DNA sequence encoding this CDR3. The chain links TRBV5-1 to TRBJ1-2; D perhaps matches TRBD1 (5 bases). The CDR3 spans 13 residues. Trimming shortened V by 3 bases and J by 3 bases, and 9 bases separated the two germline ends. Germline V gives CDR1 SGHRS, CDR2 YFSETQ. DNA for the CDR3: TGCGCCAGCAGCTCATCGGGGGACTATGGCTACACCTTC. This encodes CASSSSGDYGYTF.